The clone carrying this T cell receptor beta chain came up many times. Its antigen is still unknown. This sample was included in a study of T cells in Graves' hyperthyroidism and ophthalmopathy. Study observations and caveats: The model made its ophthalmopathy prediction, and onset followed a median around 6.5 months later.

Authors of the study amplified TCR beta CDR3 regions from RNA transcripts. HTBI primers drove first-round RT-PCR of the TCR CDR3. TCRdb ran MiXCR on the multiplex PCR reads and lists one entry per CDR3 protein. The table shows hundreds of thousands of distinct CDR3 sequences, with over 15% occurring only once. Germline values: CDR1 MNHEY, CDR2 SVGEGT. Trimming took off 2 bases at V and 4 bases at J, with 14 bases between the two ends. The CDR3 is 15 residues long. Blood was drawn at first hyperthyroidism diagnosis, before any ophthalmopathy symptoms. The TCR comes from a woman aged 45-65 years with Graves' hyperthyroidism that later progressed to Graves' ophthalmopathy. This rearrangement joins TRBV6-2 or TRBV6-3 to TRBJ1-2; D is unclear. Sequencing was carried out using blood. Here the CDR3 DNA reads TGTGCCAGCAGTTACAAGGCAGTGGGTGTCTATGGCTACACCTTC. Translated, it gives CASSYKAVGVYGYTF.